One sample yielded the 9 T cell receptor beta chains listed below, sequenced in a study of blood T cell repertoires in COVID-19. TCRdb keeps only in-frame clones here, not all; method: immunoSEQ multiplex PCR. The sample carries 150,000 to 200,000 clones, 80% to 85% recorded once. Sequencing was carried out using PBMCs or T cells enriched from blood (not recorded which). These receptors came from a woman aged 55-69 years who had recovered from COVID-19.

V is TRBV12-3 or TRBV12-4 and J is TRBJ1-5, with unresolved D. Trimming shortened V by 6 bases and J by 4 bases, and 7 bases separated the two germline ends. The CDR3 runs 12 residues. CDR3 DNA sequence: TGTGCCAGCAGGACAAGAAATCAGCCCCAGCATTTT. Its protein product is CASRTRNQPQHF.

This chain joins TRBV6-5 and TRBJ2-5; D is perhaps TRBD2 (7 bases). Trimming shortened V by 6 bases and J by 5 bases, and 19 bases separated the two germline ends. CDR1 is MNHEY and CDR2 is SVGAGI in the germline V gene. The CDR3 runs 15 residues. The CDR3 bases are TGTGCCAGCAGCCCGAGGGGGGGAAGGGACGAGACCCAGTACTTC. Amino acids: CASSPRGGRDETQYF.

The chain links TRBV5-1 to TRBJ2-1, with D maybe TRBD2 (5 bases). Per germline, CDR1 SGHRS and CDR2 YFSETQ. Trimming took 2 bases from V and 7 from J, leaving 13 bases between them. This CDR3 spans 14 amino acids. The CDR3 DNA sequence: TGCGCCAGCAGCTTATTTCCTAGCCGGAATGAGCAGTTCTTC. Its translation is CASSLFPSRNEQFF. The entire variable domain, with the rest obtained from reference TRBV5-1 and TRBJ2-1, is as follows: KAGVTQTPRYLIKTRGQQVTLSCSPISGHRSVSWYQQTPGQGLQFLFEYFSETQRNKGNFPGRFSGRQFSNSRSEMNVSTLELGDSALYLCASSLFPSRNEQFFGPGTRLTVL.

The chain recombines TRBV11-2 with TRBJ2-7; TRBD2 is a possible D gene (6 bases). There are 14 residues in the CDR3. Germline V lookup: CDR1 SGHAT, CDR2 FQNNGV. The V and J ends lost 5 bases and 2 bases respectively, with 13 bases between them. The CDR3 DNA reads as TGTGCCAGCAGCGCGGGGCTGGGGGCCTACGAGCAGTACTTC. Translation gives CASSAGLGAYEQYF.

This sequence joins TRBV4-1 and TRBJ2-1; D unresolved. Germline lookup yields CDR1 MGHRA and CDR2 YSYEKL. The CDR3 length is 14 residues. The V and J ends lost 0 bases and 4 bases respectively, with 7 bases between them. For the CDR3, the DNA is TGCGCCAGCAGCCAAGAAAATTCATACAATGAGCAGTTCTTC. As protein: CASSQENSYNEQFF.

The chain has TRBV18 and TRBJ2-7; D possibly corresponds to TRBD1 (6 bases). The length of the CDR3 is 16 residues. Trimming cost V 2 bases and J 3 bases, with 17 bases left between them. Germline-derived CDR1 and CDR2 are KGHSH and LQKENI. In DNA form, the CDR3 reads TGTGCCAGCTCACCATTAAGTAGGGACACCTACTACGAGCAGTACTTC. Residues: CASSPLSRDTYYEQYF.

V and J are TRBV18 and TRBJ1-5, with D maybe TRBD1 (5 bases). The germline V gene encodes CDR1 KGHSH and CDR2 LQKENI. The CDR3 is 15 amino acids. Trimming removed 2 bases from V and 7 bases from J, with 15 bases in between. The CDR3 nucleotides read TGTGCCAGCTCACCAGGGGCCAGCGAAAAGCAGCCCCAGCATTTT. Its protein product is CASSPGASEKQPQHF. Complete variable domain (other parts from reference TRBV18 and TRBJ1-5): NAGVMQNPRHLVRRRGQEARLRCSPMKGHSHVYWYRQLPEEGLKFMVYLQKENIIDESGMPKERFSAEFPKEGPSILRIQQVVRGDSAAYFCASSPGASEKQPQHFGDGTRLSIL.

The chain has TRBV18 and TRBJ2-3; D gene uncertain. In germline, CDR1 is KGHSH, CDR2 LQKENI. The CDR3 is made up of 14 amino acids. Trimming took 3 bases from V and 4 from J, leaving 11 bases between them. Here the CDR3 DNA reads TGTGCCAGCTCACCGTTTAGTCATTCAGATACGCAGTATTTT. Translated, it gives CASSPFSHSDTQYF.

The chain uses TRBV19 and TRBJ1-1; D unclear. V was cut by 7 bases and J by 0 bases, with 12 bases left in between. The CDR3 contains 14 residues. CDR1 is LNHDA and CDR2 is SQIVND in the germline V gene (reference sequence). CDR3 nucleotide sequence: TGTGCCAGTATCCCCGCAGGCCTGAACACTGAAGCTTTCTTT. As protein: CASIPAGLNTEAFF. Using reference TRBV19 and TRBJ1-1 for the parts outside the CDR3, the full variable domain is DGGITQSPKYLFRKEGQNVTLSCEQNLNHDAMYWYRQDPGQGLRLIYYSQIVNDFQKGDIAEGYSVSREKKESFPLTVTSAQKNPTAFYLCASIPAGLNTEAFFGQGTRLTVV.